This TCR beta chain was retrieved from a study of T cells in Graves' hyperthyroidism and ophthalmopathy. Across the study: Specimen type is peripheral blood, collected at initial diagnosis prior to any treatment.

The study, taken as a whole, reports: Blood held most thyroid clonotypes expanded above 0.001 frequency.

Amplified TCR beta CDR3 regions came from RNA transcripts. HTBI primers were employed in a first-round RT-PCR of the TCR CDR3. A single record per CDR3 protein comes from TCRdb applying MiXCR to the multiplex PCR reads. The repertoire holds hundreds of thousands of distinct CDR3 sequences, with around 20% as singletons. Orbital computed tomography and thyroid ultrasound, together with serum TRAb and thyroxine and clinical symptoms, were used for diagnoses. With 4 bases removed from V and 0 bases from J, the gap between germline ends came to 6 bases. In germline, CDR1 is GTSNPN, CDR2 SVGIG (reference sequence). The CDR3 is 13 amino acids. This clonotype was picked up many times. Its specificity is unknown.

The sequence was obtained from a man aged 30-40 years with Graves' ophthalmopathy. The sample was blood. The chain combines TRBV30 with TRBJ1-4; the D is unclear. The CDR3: CAWNRATNEKLFF. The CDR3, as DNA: TGTGCCTGGAACCGAGCAACTAATGAAAAACTGTTTTTT.